These 19 T cell receptor beta chains were sequenced from one sample in a study of blood T cells in healthy people across ages. A J-beta primer mix and a sample-barcoded 5' primer were used in a second PCR of roughly 6 to 12 cycles. TCRdb independently ran MiXCR on the 5' RACE reads; one entry per CDR3 protein. The sample shows roughly 700,000 distinct CDR3 sequences, approximately 30% of them seen only once. The sample comprised blood. These TCRs come from a woman older than 75 in good health.

This clonotype was seen a few times. The chain recombines TRBV7-2 with TRBJ1-1; TRBD1 agrees at 9 bases. J was trimmed by 4 bases and V by 7 bases; bases with no gene match: 10. This CDR3 is 15 amino acids long. The germline V gene has CDR1 SGHTA and CDR2 FQGNSA. The CDR3 loop is CASKIQETGGTEAFF. DNA of the CDR3: TGTGCCAGCAAAATTCAAGAGACAGGGGGCACTGAAGCTTTCTTT.

This clonotype was counted at least ten times. The chain is built from TRBV9 and TRBJ2-1, with a tentative D call TRBD2 (6 bases). Trimming took off 2 bases at V and 8 bases at J, with 20 bases between the two ends. Per germline, CDR1 SGDLS and CDR2 YYNGEE. CDR3 length: 16 residues. The CDR3 reads CASSVAGSYFGDEQFF. Here the CDR3 DNA reads TGTGCCAGCAGCGTGGCGGGGAGCTATTTTGGCGATGAGCAGTTCTTC. The full variable domain, its missing parts supplied by reference TRBV9 and TRBJ2-1, is DSGVTQTPKHLITATGQRVTLRCSPRSGDLSVYWYQQSLDQGLQFLIQYYNGEERAKGNILERFSAQQFPDLHSELNLSSLELGDSALYFCASSVAGSYFGDEQFFGPGTRLTVL.

Many counts were recorded for this clonotype. The chain carries TRBV28 and TRBJ2-1; 12 bases map to TRBD2. Germline V gives CDR1 MDHEN, CDR2 SYDVKM. The CDR3 extends over 15 amino acids. J gave up 9 bases and V 6 bases, and 9 bases lay outside the gene matches. This CDR3 reads CASRVLAGGPGEQFF. The CDR3 DNA reads as TGTGCCAGCAGGGTACTAGCGGGGGGACCCGGTGAGCAGTTCTTC.

The gene calls are TRBV4-1 and TRBJ2-1, with TRBD2 as a possible D gene (6 bases). The CDR3 runs to 17 residues. Looked up from germline, CDR1 is MGHRA and CDR2 is YSYEKL. V was clipped by 0 bases and J by 12 bases, with 24 bases between them. The CDR3 loop reads CASSQEFGGTAGSRQFF. In nucleotides, the CDR3 is TGCGCCAGCAGCCAAGAATTTGGGGGGACTGCCGGCTCACGGCAGTTCTTC.

In this sample, this clonotype turned up many times. Written as DNA, the CDR3 is TGCAGTGCTGAGGACCGCCGGGATTCCTACGAGCAGTACTTC. Translated: CSAEDRRDSYEQYF. V usage is TRBV20-1 and J usage is TRBJ2-7; D is possibly TRBD2 (5 bases). V was trimmed by 5 bases and J by 1 base, leaving 15 bases between them. Germline CDR1 DFQATT, CDR2 SNEGSKA (reference sequence). The CDR3 is 14 residues long.

V is TRBV19 and J is TRBJ1-1; no clear D. The germline V gene has CDR1 LNHDA and CDR2 SQIVND (reference sequence). V lost 4 bases, J lost 1 base, and 16 bases lay in between. The length of the CDR3 is 16 residues. The CDR3 is CASSTPTSGENTEAFF. CDR3 coding DNA: TGTGCCAGTAGTACTCCCACCTCGGGCGAGAACACTGAAGCTTTCTTT.

This clonotype was seen many times. This CDR3 reads CASSRGSSYNEQFF. In DNA form, the CDR3 reads TGTGCCAGCAGCCGGGGGAGCTCCTACAATGAGCAGTTCTTC. The rearrangement joins TRBV7-3 to TRBJ2-1; D possibly corresponds to TRBD2 (6 bases). The germline gives CDR1 SGHTA, CDR2 FQGTGA. The V end was cut by 5 bases, the J end by 0 bases, with 8 bases between. This CDR3 is built from 14 residues.

A remark on this clonotype: It may be a read error: a sequence one base away is much more abundant. The chain couples TRBV7-2 to TRBJ2-3; 8 nucleotides line up with TRBD2. Germline V CDR1 and CDR2: SGHTA, FQGNSA. The CDR3 sequence is 15 residues long. After removal of 5 bases from V and 1 base from J, the junction contained 5 bases not matched to a gene. The DNA for the CDR3 is TGTGCCAGCAGCATCTATAGCGGGGGCACAGATACGCAGTATTTT. Amino acid sequence: CASSIYSGGTDTQYF.

There are many counts of this clonotype. The rearrangement joins TRBV5-1 to TRBJ2-6; D might be TRBD2 (6 bases). The CDR3 totals 16 residues. Germline lookup yields CDR1 SGHRS and CDR2 YFSETQ. V lost 4 bases and J lost 0, with 11 bases in between. The CDR3 DNA is TGCGCCAGCAGCCCCCCAGCGGGCTCTGGGGCCAACGTCCTGACTTTC. Its protein is CASSPPAGSGANVLTF.

This clonotype turned up a few times. Germline is not matched at one junction end, which may reflect a read error. This chain joins TRBV12-3 or TRBV12-4 and TRBJ2-3; 10 bases line up with TRBD2. The CDR3 runs 14 residues. CDR3 coding DNA: TGTGCCAGCGGGCCTAGCGGGGGCGCAGATGCGCAGTATTTT. It is translated as CASGPSGGADAQYF.

Many counts were recorded for this clonotype. The CDR3 protein is CASSHEDRGGSEAFF. The CDR3 nucleotides are TGCGCCAGCAGCCACGAGGACAGAGGAGGCAGTGAAGCTTTCTTT. The genes are TRBV4-1 and TRBJ1-1; D may be TRBD1 (6 bases). Trimming pared 3 bases from V and 7 bases from J, leaving 18 bases between. Germline V CDR1 and CDR2: MGHRA, YSYEKL. The CDR3 spans 15 residues.

This clonotype has ten or more counts. This chain uses TRBV25-1 with TRBJ2-5, with 8 bases fitting TRBD2. CDR1 is MGHDK and CDR2 is SYGVNS in the germline V gene. The CDR3 length is 18 residues. V gave up 4 bases and J gave up 3 bases; unmatched junction bases: 16. CDR3 amino acids: CASSAIGVGRGGEETQYF. CDR3 nucleotide sequence: TGTGCCAGCAGTGCCATAGGGGTTGGACGGGGGGGAGAAGAGACCCAGTACTTC. The full variable domain, with the rest looked up from reference TRBV25-1 and TRBJ2-5, is EADIYQTPRYLVIGTGKKITLECSQTMGHDKMYWYQQDPGMELHLIHYSYGVNSTEKGDLSSESTVSRIRTEHFPLTLESARPSHTSQYLCASSAIGVGRGGEETQYFGPGTRLLVL.

The V call is TRBV30, the J call TRBJ1-1; 8 positions match TRBD1. Germline assignment: CDR1 GTSNPN and CDR2 SVGIG (reference sequence). CDR3 length: 14 amino acids. V was pared by 2 bases and J by 7 bases, with 9 bases of the junction left unmatched. CDR3 residues: CAWSFSTGDDEAFF. CDR3 in DNA: TGTGCCTGGAGTTTCTCGACAGGGGACGATGAAGCTTTCTTT.

This clonotype was recorded many times. The CDR3, as DNA: TGTGCCATCAGTGAGTCGGGACAGGGCACCGGTGGCTACACCTTC. Translation: CAISESGQGTGGYTF. The chain has TRBV10-3 and TRBJ1-2, with TRBD1 identical over 9 bases. Germline lookup yields CDR1 ENHRY and CDR2 SYGVKD. This CDR3 has 15 residues. With 0 bases clipped from V and 7 bases from J, the junction kept 6 bases outside the gene matches.

This clonotype was recorded at least ten times. The chain is built from TRBV7-2 and TRBJ2-5; 7 bases match TRBD2. Germline CDR1 and CDR2: SGHTA and FQGNSA. With 2 bases clipped from V and 5 bases from J, the junction kept 8 bases outside the gene matches. The CDR3 spans 15 residues. CDR3 in amino acids: CASSLRGGEAETQYF. CDR3 in DNA: TGTGCCAGCAGCTTACGCGGGGGAGAGGCGGAGACCCAGTACTTC.

This clonotype appeared a single time. A read error is possible here, since a much larger clone lies one base away. This chain connects TRBV7-8 to TRBJ1-5; TRBD1 matches at 7 bases. CDR3 size: 14 residues. The V gene's germline CDR1 is SGHVS and CDR2 FQNEAQ. V shed 3 bases and J 6 bases; nucleotides not matched to a gene: 5. CDR3 sequence reads: CASSLGQPTQPQHF. The CDR3 DNA follows: TGTGCCAGCAGCTTGGGACAGCCGACTCAGCCCCAGCATTTT.

This clonotype has a count of ten or more. CDR3 in amino acids: CASSSLRGRAAGELFF. The CDR3, as DNA: TGTGCCAGCAGCTCGCTCAGGGGGCGCGCGGCCGGGGAGCTGTTTTTT. The chain links TRBV7-2 to TRBJ2-2, with 8 nucleotides matching TRBD1. Trimming at V came to 4 bases and at J to 6 bases, leaving 10 bases not matched to a gene. The CDR3 has 16 residues. CDR1 and CDR2 from the germline V gene are SGHTA and FQGNSA.

There are many counts of this clonotype. V usage is TRBV7-2 and J usage is TRBJ2-7, with D tentatively TRBD1 (7 bases). The CDR3 consists of 12 residues. V was trimmed by 0 bases and J by 9 bases, leaving 9 bases between them. The germline CDR1 and CDR2 sequences are SGHTA and FQGNSA. CDR3 nucleotide sequence: TGTGCCAGCAGCTTAGCTCAGGGGGGGCAGTACTTC. Protein product: CASSLAQGGQYF.

This clonotype was observed at least ten times. This chain connects TRBV6-6 to TRBJ2-5; 9 bases map to TRBD2. The CDR3 loop spans 13 amino acids. CDR1 and CDR2 from the germline V gene are MNHNY and SVGAGI (reference sequence). Trimming took 6 bases from V and 5 from J; bases not matched to a gene: 4. CDR3 sequence reads: CASRGGGAETQYF. The CDR3 nucleotides are TGTGCCAGCAGGGGCGGGGGGGCGGAGACCCAGTACTTC.